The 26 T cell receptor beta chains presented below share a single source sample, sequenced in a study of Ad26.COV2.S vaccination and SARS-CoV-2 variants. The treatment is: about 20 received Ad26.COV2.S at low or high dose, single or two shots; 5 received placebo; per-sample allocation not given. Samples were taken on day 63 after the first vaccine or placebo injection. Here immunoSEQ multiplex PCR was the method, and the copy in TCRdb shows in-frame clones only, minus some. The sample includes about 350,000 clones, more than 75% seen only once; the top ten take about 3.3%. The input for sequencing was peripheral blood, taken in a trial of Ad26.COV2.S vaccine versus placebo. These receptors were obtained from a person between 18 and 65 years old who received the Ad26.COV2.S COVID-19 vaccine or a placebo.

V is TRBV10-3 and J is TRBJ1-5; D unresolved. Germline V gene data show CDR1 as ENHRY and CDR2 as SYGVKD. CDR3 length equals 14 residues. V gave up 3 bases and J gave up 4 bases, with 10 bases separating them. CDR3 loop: CAISDNSGNQPQHF. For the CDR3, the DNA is TGTGCCATCAGTGATAACAGCGGGAATCAGCCCCAGCATTTT.

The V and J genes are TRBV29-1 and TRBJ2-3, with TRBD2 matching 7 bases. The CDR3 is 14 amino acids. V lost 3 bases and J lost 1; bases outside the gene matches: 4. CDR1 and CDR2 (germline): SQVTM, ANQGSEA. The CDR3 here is CSVDLAGGTDTQYF. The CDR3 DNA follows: TGCAGCGTTGATCTGGCGGGGGGCACAGATACGCAGTATTTT.

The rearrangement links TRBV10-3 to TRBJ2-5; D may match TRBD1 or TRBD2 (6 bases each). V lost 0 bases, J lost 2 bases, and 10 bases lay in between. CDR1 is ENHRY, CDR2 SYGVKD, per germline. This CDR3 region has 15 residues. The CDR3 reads CAISESRGRQETQYF. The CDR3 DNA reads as TGTGCCATCAGTGAGTCCCGGGGGCGACAAGAGACCCAGTACTTC.

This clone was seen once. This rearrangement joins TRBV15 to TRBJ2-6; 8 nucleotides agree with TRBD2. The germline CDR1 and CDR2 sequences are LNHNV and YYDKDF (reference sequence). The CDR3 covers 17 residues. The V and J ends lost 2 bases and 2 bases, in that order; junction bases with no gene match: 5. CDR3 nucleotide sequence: TGTGCCACCAGCAGACCCCCGGGAGGGGCTGGGGCCAACGTCCTGACTTTC. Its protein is CATSRPPGGAGANVLTF.

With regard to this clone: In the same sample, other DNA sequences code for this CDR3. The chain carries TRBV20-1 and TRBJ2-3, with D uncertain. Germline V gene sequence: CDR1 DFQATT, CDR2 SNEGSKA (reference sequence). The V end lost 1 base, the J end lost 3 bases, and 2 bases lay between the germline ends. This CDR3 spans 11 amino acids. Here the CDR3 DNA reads TGCAGTGCTAGAGCAACAGATACGCAGTATTTT. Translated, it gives CSARATDTQYF.

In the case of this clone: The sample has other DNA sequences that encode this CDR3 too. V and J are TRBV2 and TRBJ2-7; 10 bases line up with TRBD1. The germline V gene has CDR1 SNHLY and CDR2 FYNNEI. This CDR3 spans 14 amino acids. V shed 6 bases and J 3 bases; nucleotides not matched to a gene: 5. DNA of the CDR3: TGTGCCAGCAGGCCGGGACAGGGGAGCTACGAGCAGTACTTC. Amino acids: CASRPGQGSYEQYF. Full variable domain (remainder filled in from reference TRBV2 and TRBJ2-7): EPEVTQTPSHQVTQMGQEVILRCVPISNHLYFYWYRQILGQKVEFLVSFYNNEISEKSEIFDDQFSVERPDGSNFTLKIRSTKLEDSAMYFCASRPGQGSYEQYFGPGTRLTVT.

CDR3 nucleotide sequence: TGTGCCAGCAGTTTCGGCGGAGGAGGGGGAAACACAGATACGCAGTATTTT. Its protein product is CASSFGGGGGNTDTQYF. The chain recombines TRBV6-2 or TRBV6-3 with TRBJ2-3; possibly TRBD1 or TRBD2 for D (6 bases each). The CDR3 runs to 17 residues. Deletions cut 4 bases from V and 2 bases from J, with 19 bases between. Germline loops: CDR1 MNHEY, CDR2 SVGEGT.

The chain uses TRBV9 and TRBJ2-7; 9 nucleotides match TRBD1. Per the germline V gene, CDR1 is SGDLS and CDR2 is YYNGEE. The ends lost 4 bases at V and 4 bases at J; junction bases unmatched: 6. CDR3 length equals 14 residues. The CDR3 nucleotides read TGTGCCAGCAGCCCGAGACAGGGGGTATACGAGCAGTACTTC. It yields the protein CASSPRQGVYEQYF. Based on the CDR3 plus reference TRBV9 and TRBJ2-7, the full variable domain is DSGVTQTPKHLITATGQRVTLRCSPRSGDLSVYWYQQSLDQGLQFLIQYYNGEERAKGNILERFSAQQFPDLHSELNLSSLELGDSALYFCASSPRQGVYEQYFGPGTRLTVT.

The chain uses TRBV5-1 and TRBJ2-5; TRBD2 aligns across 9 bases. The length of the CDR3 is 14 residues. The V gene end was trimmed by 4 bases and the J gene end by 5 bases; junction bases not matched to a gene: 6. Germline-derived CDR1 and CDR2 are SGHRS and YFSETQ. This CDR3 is CASSQGTSRETQYF. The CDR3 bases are TGCGCCAGCAGCCAAGGGACTAGCCGGGAGACCCAGTACTTC.

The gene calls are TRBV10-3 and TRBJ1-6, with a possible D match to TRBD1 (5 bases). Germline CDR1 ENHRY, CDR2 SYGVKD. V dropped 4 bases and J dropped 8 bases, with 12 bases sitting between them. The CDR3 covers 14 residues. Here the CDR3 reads CAISVRDGDSPLHF. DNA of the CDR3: TGTGCCATCAGTGTACGGGACGGAGATTCACCCCTCCACTTT.

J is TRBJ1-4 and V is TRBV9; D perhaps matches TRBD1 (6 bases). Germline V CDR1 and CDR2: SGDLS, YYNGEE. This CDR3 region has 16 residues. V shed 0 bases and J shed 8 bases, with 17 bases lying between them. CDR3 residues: CASSVGRQALGEKLFF. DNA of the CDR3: TGTGCCAGCAGCGTAGGGAGACAGGCCCTAGGGGAAAAACTGTTTTTT. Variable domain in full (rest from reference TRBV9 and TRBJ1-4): DSGVTQTPKHLITATGQRVTLRCSPRSGDLSVYWYQQSLDQGLQFLIQYYNGEERAKGNILERFSAQQFPDLHSELNLSSLELGDSALYFCASSVGRQALGEKLFFGSGTQLSVL.

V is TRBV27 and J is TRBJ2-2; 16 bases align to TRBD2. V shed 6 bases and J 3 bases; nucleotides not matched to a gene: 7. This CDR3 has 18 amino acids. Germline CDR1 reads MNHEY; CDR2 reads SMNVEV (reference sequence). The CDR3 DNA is TGTGCCAGCAGGACGGGACTAGCGGGAGGGCCGTACACCGGGGAGCTGTTTTTT. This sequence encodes CASRTGLAGGPYTGELFF.

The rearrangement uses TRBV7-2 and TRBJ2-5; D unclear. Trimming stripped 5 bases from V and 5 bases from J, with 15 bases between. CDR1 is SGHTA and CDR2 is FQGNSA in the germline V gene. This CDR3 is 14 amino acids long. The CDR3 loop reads CASSLRVRGETQYF. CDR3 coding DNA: TGTGCCAGCAGCCTTCGGGTACGTGGCGAGACCCAGTACTTC.

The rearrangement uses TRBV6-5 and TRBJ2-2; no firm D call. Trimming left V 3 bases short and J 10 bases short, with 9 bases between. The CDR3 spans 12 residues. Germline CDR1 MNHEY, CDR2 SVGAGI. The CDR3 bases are TGTGCCAGCAGTTATAGGTTTGAGGAGCTGTTTTTT. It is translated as CASSYRFEELFF.

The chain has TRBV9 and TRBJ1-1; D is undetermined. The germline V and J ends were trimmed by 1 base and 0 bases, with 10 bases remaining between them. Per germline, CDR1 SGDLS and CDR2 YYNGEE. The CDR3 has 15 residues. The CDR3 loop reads CASSVQSGLNTEAFF. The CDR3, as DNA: TGTGCCAGCAGCGTACAATCTGGGTTGAACACTGAAGCTTTCTTT. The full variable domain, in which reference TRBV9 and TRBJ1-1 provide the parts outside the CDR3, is DSGVTQTPKHLITATGQRVTLRCSPRSGDLSVYWYQQSLDQGLQFLIQYYNGEERAKGNILERFSAQQFPDLHSELNLSSLELGDSALYFCASSVQSGLNTEAFFGQGTRLTVV.

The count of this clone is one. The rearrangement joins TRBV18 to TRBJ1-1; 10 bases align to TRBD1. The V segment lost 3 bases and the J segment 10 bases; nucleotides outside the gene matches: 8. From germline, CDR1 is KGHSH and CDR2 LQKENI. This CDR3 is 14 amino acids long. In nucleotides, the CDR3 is TGTGCCAGCTCACCTGATTACCGGGACAGGGGAGCTTTCTTT. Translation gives CASSPDYRDRGAFF.

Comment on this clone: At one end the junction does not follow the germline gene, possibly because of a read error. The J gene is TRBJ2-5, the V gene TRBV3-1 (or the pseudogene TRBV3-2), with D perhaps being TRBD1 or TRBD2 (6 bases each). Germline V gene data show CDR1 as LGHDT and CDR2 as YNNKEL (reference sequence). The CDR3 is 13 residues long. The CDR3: CASSQEGGRWTHF. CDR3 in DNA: TGTGCCAGCAGCCAAGAAGGGGGGCGGTGGACTCACTTC.

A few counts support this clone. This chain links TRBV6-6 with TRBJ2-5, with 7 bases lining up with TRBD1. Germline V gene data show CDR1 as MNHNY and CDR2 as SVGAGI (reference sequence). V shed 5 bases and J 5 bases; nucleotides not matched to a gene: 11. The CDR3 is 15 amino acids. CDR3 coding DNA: TGTGCCAGCAGTAACGACAGGGCCCGATCGGAGACCCAGTACTTC. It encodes CASSNDRARSETQYF.

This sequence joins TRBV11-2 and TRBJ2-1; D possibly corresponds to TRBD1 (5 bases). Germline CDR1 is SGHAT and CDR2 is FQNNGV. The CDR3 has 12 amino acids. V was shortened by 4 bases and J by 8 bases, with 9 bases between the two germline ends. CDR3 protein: CASSSFRDEQFF. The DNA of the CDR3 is TGTGCCAGCAGCTCCTTCAGGGATGAGCAGTTCTTC.

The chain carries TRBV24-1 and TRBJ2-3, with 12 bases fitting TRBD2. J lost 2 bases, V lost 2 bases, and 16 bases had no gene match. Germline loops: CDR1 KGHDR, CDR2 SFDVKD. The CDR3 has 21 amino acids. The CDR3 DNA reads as TGTGCCACCAGTGATTCGCTGGGACTAGCGGGTGGAGCCGATTACACAGATACGCAGTATTTT. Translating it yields CATSDSLGLAGGADYTDTQYF.

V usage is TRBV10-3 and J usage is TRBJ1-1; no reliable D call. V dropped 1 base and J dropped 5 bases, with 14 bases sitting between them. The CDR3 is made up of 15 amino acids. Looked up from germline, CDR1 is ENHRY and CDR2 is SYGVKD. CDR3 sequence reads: CAISEFPLGGTEAFF. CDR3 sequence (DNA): TGTGCCATCAGTGAGTTCCCCCTGGGTGGGACTGAAGCTTTCTTT.

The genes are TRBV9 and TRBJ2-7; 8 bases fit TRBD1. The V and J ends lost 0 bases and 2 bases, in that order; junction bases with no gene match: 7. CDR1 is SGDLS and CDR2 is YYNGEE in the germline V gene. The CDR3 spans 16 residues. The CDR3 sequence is CASSVDPTGGTYEQYF. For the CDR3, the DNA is TGTGCCAGCAGCGTAGACCCAACAGGGGGAACCTACGAGCAGTACTTC.

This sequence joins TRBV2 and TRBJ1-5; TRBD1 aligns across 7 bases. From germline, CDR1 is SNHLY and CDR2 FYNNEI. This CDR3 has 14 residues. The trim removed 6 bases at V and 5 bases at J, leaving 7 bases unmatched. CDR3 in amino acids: CASREAGGYQPQHF. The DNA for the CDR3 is TGTGCCAGCAGGGAGGCAGGGGGATATCAGCCCCAGCATTTT.

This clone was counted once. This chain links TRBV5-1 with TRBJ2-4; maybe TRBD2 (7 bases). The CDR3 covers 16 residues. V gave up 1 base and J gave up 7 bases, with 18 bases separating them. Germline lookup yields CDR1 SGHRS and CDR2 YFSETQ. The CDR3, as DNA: TGCGCCAGCAGCTTGCAGGCGGGGGCAACTGGGAACATTCAGTACTTC. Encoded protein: CASSLQAGATGNIQYF.

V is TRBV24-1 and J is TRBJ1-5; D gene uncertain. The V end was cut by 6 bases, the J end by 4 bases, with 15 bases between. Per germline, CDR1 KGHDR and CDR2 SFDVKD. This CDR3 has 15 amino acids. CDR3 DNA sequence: TGTGCCACCAGTCCCGGGCTGTTCGGAAATCAGCCCCAGCATTTT. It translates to CATSPGLFGNQPQHF.

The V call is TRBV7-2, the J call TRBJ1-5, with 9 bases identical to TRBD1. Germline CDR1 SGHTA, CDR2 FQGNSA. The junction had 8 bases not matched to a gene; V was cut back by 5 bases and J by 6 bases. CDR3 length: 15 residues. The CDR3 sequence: CASSTGQGRGQPQHF. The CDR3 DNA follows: TGTGCCAGCAGCACGGGACAGGGTCGTGGTCAGCCCCAGCATTTT.